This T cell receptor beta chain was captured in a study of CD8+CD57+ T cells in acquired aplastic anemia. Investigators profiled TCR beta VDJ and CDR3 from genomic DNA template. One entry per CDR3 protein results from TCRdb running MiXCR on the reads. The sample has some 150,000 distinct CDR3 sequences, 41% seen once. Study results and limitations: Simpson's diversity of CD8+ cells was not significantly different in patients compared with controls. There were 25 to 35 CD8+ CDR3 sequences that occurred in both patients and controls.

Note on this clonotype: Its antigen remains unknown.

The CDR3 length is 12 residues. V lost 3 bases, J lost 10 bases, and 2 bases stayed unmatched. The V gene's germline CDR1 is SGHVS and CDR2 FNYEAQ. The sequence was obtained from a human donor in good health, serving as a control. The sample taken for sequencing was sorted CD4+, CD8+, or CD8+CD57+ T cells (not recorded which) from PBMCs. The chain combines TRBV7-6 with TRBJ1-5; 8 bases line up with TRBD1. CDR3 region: CASSFGQGPQHF. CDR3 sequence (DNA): TGTGCCAGCAGCTTCGGACAGGGACCCCAGCATTTT.